These 25 T cell receptor beta chains were all obtained from the same sample, sequenced in a study of blood T cell repertoires in COVID-19. Clones were sequenced by immunoSEQ multiplex PCR, and TCRdb holds only the in-frame ones, with some missing. The data show roughly 190,000 clones, approximately 89% seen once. The specimen sequenced was PBMCs or T cells enriched from blood (not recorded which). These receptors were collected from a young woman who had recovered from COVID-19.

This chain joins TRBV6-5 and TRBJ2-7, with 8 bases matching TRBD2. The germline CDR1 and CDR2 sequences are MNHEY and SVGAGI. V lost 4 bases, J lost 0 bases, and 2 bases stayed unmatched. This CDR3 comprises 14 residues. The CDR3 protein is CASSFSGNSYEQYF. DNA of the CDR3: TGTGCCAGCAGTTTTAGCGGGAACTCCTACGAGCAGTACTTC.

This clone was seen a single time. V usage is TRBV5-1 and J usage is TRBJ2-7, with D perhaps TRBD2 (6 bases). Trimming removed 7 bases from V and 4 bases from J, with 15 bases in between. CDR3 length: 13 amino acids. The germline V gene encodes CDR1 SGHRS and CDR2 YFSETQ. The CDR3 is CASALGLAYEQYF. The DNA of the CDR3 is TGCGCCAGCGCCCTGGGACTCGCGTACGAGCAGTACTTC.

In DNA form, the CDR3 reads TGTGCCAGCAGCCAGGGGCCTAGCGGGCACTACGAGCAGTACTTC. Translated: CASSQGPSGHYEQYF. The chain has TRBV11-2 and TRBJ2-7; TRBD2 matches at 8 bases. CDR1 and CDR2 (germline): SGHAT, FQNNGV. V lost 5 bases to trimming and J lost 3 bases; unmatched junction nucleotides: 9. The CDR3 has 15 residues.

The V call is TRBV7-9, the J call TRBJ2-7; D is possibly TRBD2 (5 bases). Trimming took 2 bases from V and 6 from J, leaving 11 bases between them. The CDR3 length is 13 residues. Germline V gene data show CDR1 as SEHNR and CDR2 as FQNEAQ (reference sequence). The DNA for the CDR3 is TGTGCCAGCAGCTTACAACTAGAAGGCGAGCAGTACTTC. It specifies CASSLQLEGEQYF.

The genes are TRBV11-2 and TRBJ2-2, with D possibly being TRBD2 (5 bases). V lost 0 bases and J 4 bases, leaving 12 bases between the germline ends. The CDR3 sequence is 16 residues long. The V gene's germline CDR1 is SGHAT and CDR2 FQNNGV. CDR3 DNA: TGTGCCAGCAGCTTAGATAGGACTGTAGGCACCGGGGAGCTGTTTTTT. This codes for CASSLDRTVGTGELFF.

The chain is built from TRBV4-2 and TRBJ2-7; maybe TRBD1 (6 bases). The ends were cut back, 4 bases at V and 0 bases at J, with 10 bases in the middle. The CDR3 consists of 14 residues. Germline lookup yields CDR1 LGHNA and CDR2 YNFKEQ. The CDR3 nucleotides read TGTGCCAGCAGCCGGACAGACACCTCCTACGAGCAGTACTTC. It codes for CASSRTDTSYEQYF.

This clone showed up just a few times. V and J are TRBV5-1 and TRBJ2-7; tentatively, D is TRBD2 (6 bases). CDR3 length: 15 amino acids. CDR1 and CDR2 from the germline V gene are SGHRS and YFSETQ. V was pared by 4 bases and J by 5 bases, with 19 bases between. The CDR3, as DNA: TGCGCCAGCAGCCCCCTCGGGGGAGAAGCCCACGAGCAGTACTTC. It specifies CASSPLGGEAHEQYF.

Of note for this clone: The same CDR3 is also encoded by other DNA sequences in this sample. The genes are TRBV7-9 and TRBJ2-1, with D tentatively TRBD2 (5 bases). V lost 3 bases to trimming and J lost 0 bases, with 9 bases between them. Germline V gives CDR1 SEHNR, CDR2 FQNEAQ (reference sequence). The CDR3 is 15 amino acids. CDR3 residues: CASSFSESSYNEQFF. CDR3 sequence (DNA): TGTGCCAGCAGCTTTAGCGAGAGCTCCTACAATGAGCAGTTCTTC.

V gene TRBV9 combines with J gene TRBJ1-5, with a possible D match to TRBD1 (5 bases). V shed 4 bases and J shed 4 bases, with 12 bases lying between them. CDR3 length: 14 residues. CDR1 is SGDLS, CDR2 YYNGEE, per germline. CDR3 sequence: CASSRGVGNQPQHF. As DNA, the CDR3 is TGTGCCAGCAGCCGGGGGGTGGGGAATCAGCCCCAGCATTTT.

The chain links TRBV18 to TRBJ2-3; the D is unclear. Germline V gives CDR1 KGHSH, CDR2 LQKENI. Trimming shortened V by 0 bases and J by 5 bases, and 6 bases separated the two germline ends. This CDR3 has 13 amino acids. CDR3 loop: CASSPPAIDTQYF. CDR3 DNA: TGTGCCAGCTCACCACCGGCAATAGATACGCAGTATTTT.

V and J are TRBV6-5 and TRBJ2-5, with 9 nucleotides matching TRBD1. Germline V lookup: CDR1 MNHEY, CDR2 SVGAGI. The CDR3 has 15 amino acids. The V gene end was trimmed by 5 bases and the J gene end by 4 bases; junction bases not matched to a gene: 8. The CDR3 is CASSKPGQGGETQYF. The DNA of the CDR3 is TGTGCCAGCAGTAAACCGGGACAGGGAGGAGAGACCCAGTACTTC.

The chain links TRBV4-3 to TRBJ2-1; perhaps TRBD2 as D (6 bases). The length of the CDR3 is 18 residues. Looked up from germline, CDR1 is LGHNA and CDR2 is YSLEER. V was trimmed by 0 bases and J by 2 bases, leaving 17 bases between them. This CDR3 reads CASSQDVGGPRPYNEQFF. The CDR3 DNA sequence: TGCGCCAGCAGCCAAGATGTCGGGGGACCCCGTCCCTACAATGAGCAGTTCTTC.

This rearrangement joins TRBV19 to TRBJ2-1; TRBD2 aligns across 10 bases. The CDR3 sequence is 15 residues long. Looked up from germline, CDR1 is LNHDA and CDR2 is SQIVND (reference sequence). V was pared by 5 bases and J by 6 bases, with 7 bases of the junction left unmatched. This chain's CDR3 is CASSLSGGTLNEQFF. DNA of the CDR3: TGTGCCAGTAGTCTTAGCGGGGGGACGCTCAATGAGCAGTTCTTC. The full variable domain, its missing parts supplied by reference TRBV19 and TRBJ2-1, is DGGITQSPKYLFRKEGQNVTLSCEQNLNHDAMYWYRQDPGQGLRLIYYSQIVNDFQKGDIAEGYSVSREKKESFPLTVTSAQKNPTAFYLCASSLSGGTLNEQFFGPGTRLTVL.

V gene TRBV7-9 combines with J gene TRBJ2-1; 9 bases align to TRBD1. This CDR3 is built from 14 residues. The trim removed 5 bases at V and 8 bases at J, leaving 7 bases unmatched. Germline V lookup: CDR1 SEHNR, CDR2 FQNEAQ (reference sequence). CDR3 coding DNA: TGTGCCAGCAGCCCGGAGGGACAGGGACATGAGCAGTTCTTC. Translating gives CASSPEGQGHEQFF.

This chain connects TRBV27 to TRBJ2-7; D gene uncertain. V dropped 4 bases and J dropped 3 bases, with 4 bases sitting between them. This CDR3 spans 11 amino acids. Germline V gene sequence: CDR1 MNHEY, CDR2 SMNVEV (reference sequence). Here the CDR3 DNA reads TGTGCCAGCAGTTCGGGCTACGAGCAGTACTTC. Translating gives CASSSGYEQYF.

This chain links TRBV18 with TRBJ1-3, with TRBD1 as a possible D gene (6 bases). V was cut by 6 bases and J by 4 bases, with 13 bases left in between. This CDR3 comprises 14 residues. The germline gives CDR1 KGHSH, CDR2 LQKENI. The CDR3 here is CASSQGSDGNTIYF. In DNA, the CDR3 is TGTGCCAGCTCCCAGGGGTCGGACGGAAACACCATATATTTT.

This clone was seen a few times. The chain combines TRBV5-6 with TRBJ1-2, with TRBD1 identical over 9 bases. With 4 bases clipped from V and 5 bases from J, the junction kept 12 bases outside the gene matches. This CDR3 region has 16 residues. CDR1 is SGHDT and CDR2 is YYEEEE in the germline V gene. CDR3 residues: CASSRGTGRMEYGYTF. In DNA, the CDR3 is TGTGCCAGCAGCAGGGGGACAGGGAGAATGGAGTATGGCTACACCTTC.

The rearrangement uses TRBV7-9 and TRBJ2-2; 10 bases map to TRBD2. There are 19 residues in the CDR3. The J segment lost 2 bases and the V segment lost 5 bases, leaving 14 bases of the junction unmatched. Looked up from germline, CDR1 is SEHNR and CDR2 is FQNEAQ (reference sequence). The chain's CDR3 is CASSPRLGSGRPNTGELFF. As DNA, the CDR3 is TGTGCCAGCAGCCCACGTCTTGGTAGCGGGAGGCCCAACACCGGGGAGCTGTTTTTT.

The rearrangement links TRBV29-1 to TRBJ2-7; D unclear. Trimming took off 3 bases at V and 4 bases at J, with 10 bases between the two ends. The germline CDR1 and CDR2 sequences are SQVTM and ANQGSEA. The CDR3 totals 12 residues. DNA for the CDR3: TGCAGCGTTGAGATTTCCGGTTACGAGCAGTACTTC. Translating gives CSVEISGYEQYF.

The CDR3: CASSDSAIRGTYNEKLFF. CDR3 sequence (DNA): TGTGCCAGCAGTGACTCAGCAATCAGGGGGACCTATAATGAAAAACTGTTTTTT. The chain joins TRBV6-4 to TRBJ1-4; 7 nucleotides line up with TRBD1. CDR3 length: 18 amino acids. V gave up 0 bases and J gave up 4 bases; unmatched junction bases: 11. Germline V gives CDR1 MRHNA, CDR2 SNTAGT.

This rearrangement joins TRBV7-8 to TRBJ1-2, with D maybe TRBD1 (6 bases). The germline V gene has CDR1 SGHVS and CDR2 FQNEAQ. The CDR3 is 15 residues long. V lost 5 bases to trimming and J lost 4 bases, with 17 bases between them. CDR3 residues: CASSREGRGIYGYTF. CDR3 sequence (DNA): TGTGCCAGCAGCCGAGAGGGGAGGGGGATCTATGGCTACACCTTC.

The chain links TRBV6-5 to TRBJ2-1, with 10 bases identical to TRBD2. V gave up 8 bases and J gave up 7 bases; unmatched junction bases: 11. From germline, CDR1 is MNHEY and CDR2 SVGAGI. The CDR3 is 15 residues long. The CDR3 DNA sequence: TGTGCCAGCTCCGACCTAGCGGGGGTGTCGAATGAGCAGTTCTTC. Encoded protein: CASSDLAGVSNEQFF.

For the CDR3, the DNA is TGTGCCAGCAGTTACTCCGGGAGGGCGGGCAATGAGCAGTTCTTC. Encoded protein: CASSYSGRAGNEQFF. The V and J genes are TRBV6-5 and TRBJ2-1, with 8 nucleotides matching TRBD2. Germline V gene sequence: CDR1 MNHEY, CDR2 SVGAGI. The CDR3 runs to 15 residues. Trimming cost V 0 bases and J 6 bases; bases outside gene matches: 4.

The chain joins TRBV28 to TRBJ1-1; 11 positions match TRBD1. Germline V lookup: CDR1 MDHEN, CDR2 SYDVKM. The ends lost 5 bases at V and 0 bases at J; junction bases unmatched: 8. The length of the CDR3 is 17 residues. The CDR3 DNA reads as TGTGCCAGCAGTCTAGGGACAGGGGGATCGTTGAACACTGAAGCTTTCTTT. It yields the protein CASSLGTGGSLNTEAFF.

The chain uses TRBV20-1 and TRBJ2-4, with a possible D match to TRBD1 (5 bases). The germline V gene has CDR1 DFQATT and CDR2 SNEGSKA (reference sequence). Deletions cut 3 bases from V and 0 bases from J, with 12 bases between. The CDR3 spans 15 residues. The CDR3, as DNA: TGCAGTGCTAGTCAAACAGGCTTAGCCAAAAACATTCAGTACTTC. It is translated as CSASQTGLAKNIQYF.